Given below is one T cell receptor (beta chain) in context. As yet, its antigen is unknown. Profiling relied on immunoSEQ multiplex PCR, and the TCRdb table lists in-frame clones only, not all of them. Among about 75,000 clones, roughly 85% were seen once, and the ten largest hold around a sixth. Germline V CDR1 and CDR2: ENHRY, SYGVKD. The CDR3 is 14 amino acids. Trimming removed 10 bases from V and 4 bases from J, with 19 bases in between. With autoimmune disease history or systemic immunosuppression, patients were excluded. Samples were taken at baseline and on day 1 of cycles 4 and 7. The sample originates from a study of OX40 agonist ivuxolimab in advanced cancers. About the research overall: Patients receiving dose escalation had hepatocellular carcinoma, melanoma, renal cell or head and neck cancer. Regarding the study as a whole: Normalized expansion of T-cell clones was also low for some nonresponders.

This chain uses TRBV10-3 with TRBJ1-1; perhaps TRBD1 as D (6 bases). The source was CD4+ or CD8+ T cells sorted from blood, collected in a trial of the OX40 agonist ivuxolimab. This clonotype was sampled from an adult with an advanced solid tumor such as melanoma, head and neck, liver or kidney cancer. The CDR3 region is CATVRQAVGTEAFF. DNA of the CDR3: TGTGCCACCGTCCGACAGGCGGTGGGCACTGAAGCTTTCTTT.